This TCR beta chain is from a study of tumor and adjacent non-tumor tissue in lung cancer. In the study overall: Stage I to III disease affected ten to eleven men and roughly five women aged about 31 to 85. Notes on the study in general: Tumor TCR diversity, when higher, was linked to shorter survival.

Trimming removed 5 bases from V and 0 bases from J, with 8 bases in between. This CDR3 has 15 residues. Germline V CDR1 and CDR2: MDHEN, SYDVKM. Comments on this clonotype: Antigen: not known.

The library came from three nested PCR rounds adapted from ARM-PCR protocols. TCRdb reprocessed the multiplex PCR reads with MiXCR, giving one entry per CDR3 protein. The top ten clones hold about 13% of a sample with 100,000 to 150,000 distinct CDR3 sequences, roughly 67% of them seen once. No cell sorting was done before RNA was extracted from the tissue. The rearrangement uses TRBV28 and TRBJ2-6, with a tentative D call TRBD1 (6 bases). Sequences were obtained from lung tumor tissue. The source of this sequence is a man aged 30-40 years with non-small cell lung cancer. CDR3 nucleotides: TGTGCCAGCAGTATGGACAGCTCTGGGGCCAACGTCCTGACTTTC. This sequence encodes CASSMDSSGANVLTF.